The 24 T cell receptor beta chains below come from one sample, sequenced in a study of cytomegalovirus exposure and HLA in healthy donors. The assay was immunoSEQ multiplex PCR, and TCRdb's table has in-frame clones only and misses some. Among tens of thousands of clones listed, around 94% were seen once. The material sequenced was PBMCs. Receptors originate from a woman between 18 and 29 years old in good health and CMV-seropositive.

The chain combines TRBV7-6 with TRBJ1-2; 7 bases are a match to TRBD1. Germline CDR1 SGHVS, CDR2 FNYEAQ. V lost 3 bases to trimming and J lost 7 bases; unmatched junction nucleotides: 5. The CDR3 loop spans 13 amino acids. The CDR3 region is CASSFDRDRGYTF. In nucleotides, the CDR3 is TGTGCCAGCAGCTTTGACAGGGATCGTGGCTACACCTTC.

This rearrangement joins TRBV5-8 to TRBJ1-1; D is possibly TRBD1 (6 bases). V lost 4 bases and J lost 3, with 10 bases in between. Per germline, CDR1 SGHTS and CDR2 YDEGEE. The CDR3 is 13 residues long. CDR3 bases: TGTGCCAGCAGCCGAAGGGGGTACACTGAAGCTTTCTTT. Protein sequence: CASSRRGYTEAFF.

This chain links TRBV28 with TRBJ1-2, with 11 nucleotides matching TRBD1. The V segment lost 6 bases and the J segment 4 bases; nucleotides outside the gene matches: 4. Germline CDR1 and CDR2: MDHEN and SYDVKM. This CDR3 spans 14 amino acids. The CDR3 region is CASRRTGGFYGYTF. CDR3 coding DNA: TGTGCCAGCAGGAGGACAGGGGGCTTCTATGGCTACACCTTC.

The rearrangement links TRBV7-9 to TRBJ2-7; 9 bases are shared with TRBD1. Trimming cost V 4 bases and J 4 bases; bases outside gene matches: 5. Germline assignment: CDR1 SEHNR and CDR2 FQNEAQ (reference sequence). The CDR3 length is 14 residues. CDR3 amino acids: CASSSGQGLYEQYF. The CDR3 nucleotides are TGTGCCAGCAGCTCAGGACAGGGGTTGTACGAGCAGTACTTC.

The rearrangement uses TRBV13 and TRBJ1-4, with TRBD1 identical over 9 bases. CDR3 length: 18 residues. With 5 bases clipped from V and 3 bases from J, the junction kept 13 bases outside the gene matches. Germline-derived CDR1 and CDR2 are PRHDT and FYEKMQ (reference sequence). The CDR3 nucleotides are TGTGCCAGCAGCGACGGACCGGGACAGGGAACGGCTAATGAAAAACTGTTTTTT. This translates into CASSDGPGQGTANEKLFF.

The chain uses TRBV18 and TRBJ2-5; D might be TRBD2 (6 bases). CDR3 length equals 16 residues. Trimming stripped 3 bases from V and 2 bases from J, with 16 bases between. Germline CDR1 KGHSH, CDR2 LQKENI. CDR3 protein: CASSPGTVVSQETQYF. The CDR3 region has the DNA TGTGCCAGCTCACCGGGGACTGTAGTGTCTCAAGAGACCCAGTACTTC.

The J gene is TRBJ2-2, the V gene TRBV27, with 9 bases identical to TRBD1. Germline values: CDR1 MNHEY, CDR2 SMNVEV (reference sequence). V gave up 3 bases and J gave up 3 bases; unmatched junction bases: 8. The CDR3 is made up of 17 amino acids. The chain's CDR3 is CASSLRARTGDTGELFF. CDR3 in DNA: TGTGCCAGCAGTTTGCGCGCGAGGACAGGGGACACCGGGGAGCTGTTTTTT.

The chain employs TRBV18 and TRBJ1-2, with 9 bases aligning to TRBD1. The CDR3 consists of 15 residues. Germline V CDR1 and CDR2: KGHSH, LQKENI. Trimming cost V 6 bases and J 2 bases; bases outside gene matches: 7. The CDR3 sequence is CASSPGQGTNYGYTF. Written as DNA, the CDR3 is TGTGCCAGCTCCCCGGGACAGGGCACAAACTATGGCTACACCTTC.

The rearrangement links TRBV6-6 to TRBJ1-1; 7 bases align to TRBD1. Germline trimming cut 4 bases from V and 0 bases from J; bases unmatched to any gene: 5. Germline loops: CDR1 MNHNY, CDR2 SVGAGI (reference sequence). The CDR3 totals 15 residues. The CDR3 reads CASSSTGDLNTEAFF. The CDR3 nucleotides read TGTGCCAGCAGTTCAACAGGGGACCTGAACACTGAAGCTTTCTTT.

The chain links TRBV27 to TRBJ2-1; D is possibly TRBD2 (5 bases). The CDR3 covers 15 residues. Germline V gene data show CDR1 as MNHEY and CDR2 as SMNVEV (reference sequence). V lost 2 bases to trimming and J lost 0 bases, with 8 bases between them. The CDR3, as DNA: TGTGCCAGCAGTTTAGGGAGTAGCTCCTACAATGAGCAGTTCTTC. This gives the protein CASSLGSSSYNEQFF.

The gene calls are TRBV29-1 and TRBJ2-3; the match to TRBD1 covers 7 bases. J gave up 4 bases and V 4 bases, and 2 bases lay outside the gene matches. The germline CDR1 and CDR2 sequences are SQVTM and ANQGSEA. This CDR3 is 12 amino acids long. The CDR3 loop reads CSVAGGADTQYF. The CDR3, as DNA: TGCAGCGTTGCAGGGGGTGCAGATACGCAGTATTTT.

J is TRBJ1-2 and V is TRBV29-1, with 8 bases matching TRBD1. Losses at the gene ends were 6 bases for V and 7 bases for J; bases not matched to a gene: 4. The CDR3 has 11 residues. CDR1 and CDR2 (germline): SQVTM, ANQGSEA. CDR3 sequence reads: CSVGQGAGYTF. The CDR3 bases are TGCAGCGTCGGACAGGGAGCTGGCTACACCTTC.

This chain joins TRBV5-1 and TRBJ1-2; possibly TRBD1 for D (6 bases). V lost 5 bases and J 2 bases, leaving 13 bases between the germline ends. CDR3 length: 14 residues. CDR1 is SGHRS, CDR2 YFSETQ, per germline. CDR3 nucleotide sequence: TGCGCCAGCAGGGCCCGTGGGGGCAACTATGGCTACACCTTC. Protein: CASRARGGNYGYTF. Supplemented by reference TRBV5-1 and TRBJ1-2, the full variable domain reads KAGVTQTPRYLIKTRGQQVTLSCSPISGHRSVSWYQQTPGQGLQFLFEYFSETQRNKGNFPGRFSGRQFSNSRSEMNVSTLELGDSALYLCASRARGGNYGYTFGSGTRLTVV.

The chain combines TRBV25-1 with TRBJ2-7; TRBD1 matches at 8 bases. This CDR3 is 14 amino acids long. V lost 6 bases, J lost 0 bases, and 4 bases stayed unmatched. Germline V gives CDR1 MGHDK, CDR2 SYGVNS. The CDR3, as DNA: TGTGCCAGCAGGAAGACAGGGGCCTCCTACGAGCAGTACTTC. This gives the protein CASRKTGASYEQYF.

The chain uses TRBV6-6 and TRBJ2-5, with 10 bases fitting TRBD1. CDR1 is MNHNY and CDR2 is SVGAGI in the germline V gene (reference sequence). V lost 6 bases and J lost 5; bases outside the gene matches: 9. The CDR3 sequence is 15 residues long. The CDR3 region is CASRSGQGQGETQYF. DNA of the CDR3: TGTGCCAGCAGGAGCGGACAGGGACAGGGGGAGACCCAGTACTTC.

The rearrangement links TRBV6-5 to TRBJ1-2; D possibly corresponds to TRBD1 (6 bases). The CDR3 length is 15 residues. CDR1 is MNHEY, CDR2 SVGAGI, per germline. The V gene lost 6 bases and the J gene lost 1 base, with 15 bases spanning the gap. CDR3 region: CASSVEGGVNYGYTF. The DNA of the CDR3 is TGTGCCAGCAGCGTGGAAGGGGGGGTTAACTATGGCTACACCTTC.

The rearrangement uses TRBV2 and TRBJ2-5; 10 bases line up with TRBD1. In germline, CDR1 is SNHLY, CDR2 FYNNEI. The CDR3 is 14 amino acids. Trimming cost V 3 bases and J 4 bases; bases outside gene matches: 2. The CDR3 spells CASSEDRGTETQYF. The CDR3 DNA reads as TGTGCCAGCAGTGAGGACAGGGGGACAGAGACCCAGTACTTC.

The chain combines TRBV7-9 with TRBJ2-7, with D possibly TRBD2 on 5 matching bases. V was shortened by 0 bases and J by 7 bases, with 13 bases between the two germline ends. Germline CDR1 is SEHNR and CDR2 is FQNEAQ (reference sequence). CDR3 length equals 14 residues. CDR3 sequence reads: CASSLAGQSGEQYF. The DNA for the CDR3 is TGTGCCAGCAGCTTAGCGGGCCAGTCGGGGGAGCAGTACTTC. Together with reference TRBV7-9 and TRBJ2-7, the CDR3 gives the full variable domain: DTGVSQNPRHKITKRGQNVTFRCDPISEHNRLYWYRQTLGQGPEFLTYFQNEAQLEKSRLLSDRFSAERPKGSFSTLEIQRTEQGDSAMYLCASSLAGQSGEQYFGPGTRLTVT.

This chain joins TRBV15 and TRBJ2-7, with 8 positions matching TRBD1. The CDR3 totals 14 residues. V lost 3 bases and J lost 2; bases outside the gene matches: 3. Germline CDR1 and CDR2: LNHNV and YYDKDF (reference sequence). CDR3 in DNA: TGTGCCACCAGCAGTTGGGACAGGACCTACGAGCAGTACTTC. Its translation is CATSSWDRTYEQYF.

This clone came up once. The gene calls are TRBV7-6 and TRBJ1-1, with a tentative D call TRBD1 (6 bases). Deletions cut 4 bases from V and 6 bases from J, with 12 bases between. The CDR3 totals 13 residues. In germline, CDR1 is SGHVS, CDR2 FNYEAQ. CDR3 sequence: CASSYRQESEAFF. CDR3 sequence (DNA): TGTGCCAGCAGCTACAGACAGGAATCTGAAGCTTTCTTT.

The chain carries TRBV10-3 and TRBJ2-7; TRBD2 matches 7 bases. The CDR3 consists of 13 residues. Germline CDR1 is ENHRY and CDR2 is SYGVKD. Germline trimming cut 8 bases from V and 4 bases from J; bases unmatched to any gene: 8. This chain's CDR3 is CAIEAVGGYEQYF. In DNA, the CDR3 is TGTGCCATCGAGGCGGTCGGGGGGTACGAGCAGTACTTC.

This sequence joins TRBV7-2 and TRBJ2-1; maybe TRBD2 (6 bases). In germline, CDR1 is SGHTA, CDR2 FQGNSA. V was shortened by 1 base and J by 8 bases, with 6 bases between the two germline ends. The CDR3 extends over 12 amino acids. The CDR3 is CASSLGRDEQFF. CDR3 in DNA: TGTGCCAGCAGCTTAGGGAGGGATGAGCAGTTCTTC.

CDR3 DNA sequence: TGTGCCAGCAGCCAAGGGGGTCGGAGGATTACTTTCAACTATGGCTACACCTTC. Protein product: CASSQGGRRITFNYGYTF. V usage is TRBV4-2 and J usage is TRBJ1-2; D is ambiguous. V lost 1 base and J lost 2, with 20 bases in between. Germline CDR1 is LGHNA and CDR2 is YNFKEQ. This CDR3 is 18 amino acids long.

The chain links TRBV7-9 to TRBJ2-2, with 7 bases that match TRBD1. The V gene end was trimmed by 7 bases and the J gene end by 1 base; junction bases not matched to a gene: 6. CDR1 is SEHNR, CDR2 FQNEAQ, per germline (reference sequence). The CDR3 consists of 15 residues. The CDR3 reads CASTPDRRNTGELFF. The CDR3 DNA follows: TGTGCCAGCACCCCGGACAGGAGGAACACCGGGGAGCTGTTTTTT.